This TCR beta chain was documented in a study of blood T cell repertoires in COVID-19. At the level of the study: Sites across the United States, Italy and Spain contributed samples from acute and convalescent COVID-19. Sources were T cells, B-cell-depleted T cells, or PBMCs; the material itself was cDNA or gDNA.

Looked up from germline, CDR1 is LGHNA and CDR2 is YNFKEQ. V was clipped by 1 base and J by 5 bases, with 11 bases between them. This CDR3 has 14 residues. The authors' processing: Reference gene primer amplification gave nucleated cell count estimates. TCRdb's table, derived via immunoSEQ multiplex PCR, lists solely in-frame clones and lacks some. Clone size and the V and J calls come from that table; the DNA yielded D and trimming. The sample lists 150,000 to 200,000 clones; more than 70% were seen once. Sequenced: peripheral blood. This TCR came from a middle-aged man with active or convalescent COVID-19. The chain combines TRBV4-2 with TRBJ2-5; maybe TRBD2 (5 bases). DNA of the CDR3: TGTGCCAGCAGCCAAGCGGGAAGAGCTGAGACCCAGTACTTC. It translates to CASSQAGRAETQYF.